Described below is a single T cell receptor (beta chain) sequence and its context. The CDR3 is 13 residues long. V dropped 5 bases and J dropped 9; count of bases not matched to a gene: 4. Germline V gene sequence: CDR1 LGHDT, CDR2 YNNKEL (reference sequence). Assay: immunoSEQ multiplex PCR; the TCRdb copy retains only in-frame clones and omits some. Of 90,000 or so clones listed, around 90% are singletons. This sample is part of a study of control samples from healthy donors and cancer patients. The sample consisted of blood. The receptor was derived from a woman in her 70s in good health. V gene TRBV3-1 (or the pseudogene TRBV3-2) combines with J gene TRBJ2-1, with TRBD2 matching 10 bases. CDR3 loop: CASSRTSGGEQFF. For the CDR3, the DNA is TGTGCCAGCAGCAGGACTAGCGGTGGTGAGCAGTTCTTC.